This record covers a single TCR beta chain. Its antigen is not known. The data are from a study of blood T cells in healthy people across ages. A sample-barcoded 5' primer and a J-beta primer mix were used in a second PCR of about 7 to 12 cycles. TCRdb ran MiXCR on the 5' RACE reads and lists one entry per CDR3 protein. The sample lists 1.6 million or so distinct CDR3 sequences, roughly 32% occurring once. The CDR3 totals 15 residues. J was trimmed by 1 base and V by 4 bases; bases with no gene match: 3. General study results and limits: A roughly linear age-dependent decrease characterized TCR beta diversity per million T cells.

Sequencing was performed on blood. This chain links TRBV12-3 or TRBV12-4 with TRBJ2-3; 9 bases agree with TRBD2. This sequence was found in a woman under 40 in good health. CDR3 protein: CASSWLAGRTDTQYF. The CDR3 bases are TGTGCCAGCAGTTGGCTAGCGGGGCGCACAGATACGCAGTATTTT.